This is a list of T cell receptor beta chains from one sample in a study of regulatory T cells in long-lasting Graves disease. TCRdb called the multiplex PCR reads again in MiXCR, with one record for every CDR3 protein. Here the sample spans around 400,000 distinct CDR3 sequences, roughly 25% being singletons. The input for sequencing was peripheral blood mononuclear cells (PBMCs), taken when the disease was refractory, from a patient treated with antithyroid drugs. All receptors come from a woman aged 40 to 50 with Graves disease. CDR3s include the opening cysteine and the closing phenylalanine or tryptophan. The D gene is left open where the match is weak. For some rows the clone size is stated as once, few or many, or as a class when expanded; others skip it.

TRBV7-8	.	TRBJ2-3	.	TGTGCCAGCAGGGCACCGGGACTCCGCACAGATACGCAGTATTTT	CASRAPGLRTDTQYF
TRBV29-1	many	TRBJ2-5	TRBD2	TGCAGCGTTGCGTCTCAGTGGCTAGCGGGAGGGGAGACCCAGTACTTC	CSVASQWLAGGETQYF
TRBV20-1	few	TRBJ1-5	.	TGCAGTGCTTCGTGGGGGGGGCCCCAGCATTTT	CSASWGGPQHF
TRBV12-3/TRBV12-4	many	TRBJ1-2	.	TGTGCCAGCACCGTGCCTGGCGGAGATGGCTACACCTTC	CASTVPGGDGYTF
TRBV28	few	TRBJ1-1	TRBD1	TGTGCCAGCACCCCCAGGGGGGGGGGCCCTGAAGCTTTCTTT	CASTPRGGGPEAFF
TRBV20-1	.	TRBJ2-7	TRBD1	TGCAGTGTTAAGAACAGGGGACCCTACGAGCAGTACTTC	CSVKNRGPYEQYF
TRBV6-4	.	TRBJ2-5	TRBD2	TGTGCCAGCAGCCCGGGTGGGGGGGTTAAAGAGACCCAGTACTTC	CASSPGGGVKETQYF
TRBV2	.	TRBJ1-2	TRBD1	TGTGCCAGCAGTGAACAGGGGGCCGGCTATGGCTACACCTTC	CASSEQGAGYGYTF
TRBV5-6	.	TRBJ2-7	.	TGTGCCAGCAGCTCGCGGGACACTCCAAGGCCCGAGCAGTACTTC	CASSSRDTPRPEQYF
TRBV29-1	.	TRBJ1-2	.	TGCAGCGTTGAAGAGGAATCGGGACAAAGAACCTATGGCTACACCTTC	CSVEEESGQRTYGYTF
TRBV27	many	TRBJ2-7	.	TGTGCCAGCAGTTTATCGAGAGACTACGAGCAGTACTTC	CASSLSRDYEQYF
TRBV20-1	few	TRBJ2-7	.	TGCAGTGCTACCATCAACCCGACTTCCTACGAGCAGTACTTC	CSATINPTSYEQYF
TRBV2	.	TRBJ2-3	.	TGTGCCAGCAGTTTAGCGGAGCCGAGCACAGATACGCAGTATTTT	CASSLAEPSTDTQYF
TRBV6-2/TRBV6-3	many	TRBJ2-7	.	TGTGCCAGCAGTTACTCGGGTATCGGCGAGCAGTACTTC	CASSYSGIGEQYF
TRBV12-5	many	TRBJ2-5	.	TGTGCTAGTGGTCTCGGTACAGTGGAGACCCAGTACTTC	CASGLGTVETQYF
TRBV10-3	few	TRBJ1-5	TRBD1	TGTGCCATCAGTCAGGACAGGGGGCAGAATCAGCCCCAGCATTTT	CAISQDRGQNQPQHF